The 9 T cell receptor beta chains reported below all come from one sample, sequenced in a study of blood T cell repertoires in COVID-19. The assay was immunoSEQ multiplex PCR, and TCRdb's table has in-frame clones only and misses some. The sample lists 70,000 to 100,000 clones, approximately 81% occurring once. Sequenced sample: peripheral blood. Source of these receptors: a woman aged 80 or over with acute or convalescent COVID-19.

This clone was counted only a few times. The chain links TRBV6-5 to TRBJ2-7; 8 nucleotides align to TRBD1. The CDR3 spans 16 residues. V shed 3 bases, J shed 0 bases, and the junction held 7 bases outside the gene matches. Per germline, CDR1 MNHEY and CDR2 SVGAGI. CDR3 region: CASSYRTGPLSYEQYF. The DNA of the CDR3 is TGTGCCAGCAGTTATCGGACAGGGCCCCTCTCCTACGAGCAGTACTTC.

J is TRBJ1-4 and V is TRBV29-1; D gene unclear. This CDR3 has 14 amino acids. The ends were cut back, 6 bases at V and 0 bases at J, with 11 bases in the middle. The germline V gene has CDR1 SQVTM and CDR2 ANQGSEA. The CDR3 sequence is CSVSGAATNEKLFF. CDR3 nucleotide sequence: TGCAGCGTGAGCGGTGCCGCAACTAATGAAAAACTGTTTTTT.

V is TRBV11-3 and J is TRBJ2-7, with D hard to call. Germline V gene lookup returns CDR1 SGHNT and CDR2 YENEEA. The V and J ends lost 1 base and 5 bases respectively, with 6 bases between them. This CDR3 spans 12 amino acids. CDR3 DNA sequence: TGTGCCAGCAGCTTAGTTTCGGACGAGCAGTACTTC. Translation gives CASSLVSDEQYF.

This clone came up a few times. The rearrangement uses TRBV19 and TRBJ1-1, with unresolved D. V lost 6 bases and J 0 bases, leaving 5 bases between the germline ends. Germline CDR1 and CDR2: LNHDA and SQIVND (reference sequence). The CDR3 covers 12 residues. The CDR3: CASRGLNTEAFF. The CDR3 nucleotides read TGTGCCAGTAGGGGCTTGAACACTGAAGCTTTCTTT.

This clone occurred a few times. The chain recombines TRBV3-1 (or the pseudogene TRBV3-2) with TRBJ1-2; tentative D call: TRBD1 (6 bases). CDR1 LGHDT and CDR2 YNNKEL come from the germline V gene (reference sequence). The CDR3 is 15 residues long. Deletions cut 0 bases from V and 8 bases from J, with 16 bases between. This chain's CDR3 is CASSQEGNRQAGYTF. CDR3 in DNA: TGTGCCAGCAGCCAAGAGGGCAATAGACAGGCCGGCTACACCTTC.

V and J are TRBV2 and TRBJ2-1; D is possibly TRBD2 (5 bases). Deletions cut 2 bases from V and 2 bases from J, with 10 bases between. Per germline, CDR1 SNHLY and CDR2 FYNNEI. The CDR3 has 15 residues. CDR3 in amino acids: CASSEPGNPYNEQFF. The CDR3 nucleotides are TGTGCCAGCAGTGAACCGGGGAACCCCTACAATGAGCAGTTCTTC. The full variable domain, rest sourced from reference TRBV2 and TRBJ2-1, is EPEVTQTPSHQVTQMGQEVILRCVPISNHLYFYWYRQILGQKVEFLVSFYNNEISEKSEIFDDQFSVERPDGSNFTLKIRSTKLEDSAMYFCASSEPGNPYNEQFFGPGTRLTVL.

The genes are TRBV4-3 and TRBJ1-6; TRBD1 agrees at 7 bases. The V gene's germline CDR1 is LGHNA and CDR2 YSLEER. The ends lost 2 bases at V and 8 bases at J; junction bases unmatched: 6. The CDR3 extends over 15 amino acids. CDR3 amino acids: CASSQLQGIDSPLHF. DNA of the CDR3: TGCGCCAGCAGCCAATTACAGGGGATCGATTCACCCCTCCACTTT.

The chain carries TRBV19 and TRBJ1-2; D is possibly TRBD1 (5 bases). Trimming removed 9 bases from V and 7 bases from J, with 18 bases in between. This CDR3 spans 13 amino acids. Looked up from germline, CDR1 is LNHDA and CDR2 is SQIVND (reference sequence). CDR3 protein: CASLQRQLGGYTF. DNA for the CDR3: TGTGCCAGCCTGCAAAGACAGTTAGGTGGCTACACCTTC. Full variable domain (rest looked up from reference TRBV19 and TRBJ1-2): DGGITQSPKYLFRKEGQNVTLSCEQNLNHDAMYWYRQDPGQGLRLIYYSQIVNDFQKGDIAEGYSVSREKKESFPLTVTSAQKNPTAFYLCASLQRQLGGYTFGSGTRLTVV.

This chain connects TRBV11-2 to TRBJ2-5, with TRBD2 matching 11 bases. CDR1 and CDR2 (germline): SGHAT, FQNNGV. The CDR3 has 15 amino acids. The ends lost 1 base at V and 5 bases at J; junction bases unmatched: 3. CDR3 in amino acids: CASSLVAGGLETQYF. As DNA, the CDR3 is TGTGCCAGCAGCTTAGTAGCGGGGGGGCTGGAGACCCAGTACTTC. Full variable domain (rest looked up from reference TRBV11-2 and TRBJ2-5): EAGVAQSPRYKIIEKRQSVAFWCNPISGHATLYWYQQILGQGPKLLIQFQNNGVVDDSQLPKDRFSAERLKGVDSTLKIQPAKLEDSAVYLCASSLVAGGLETQYFGPGTRLLVL.